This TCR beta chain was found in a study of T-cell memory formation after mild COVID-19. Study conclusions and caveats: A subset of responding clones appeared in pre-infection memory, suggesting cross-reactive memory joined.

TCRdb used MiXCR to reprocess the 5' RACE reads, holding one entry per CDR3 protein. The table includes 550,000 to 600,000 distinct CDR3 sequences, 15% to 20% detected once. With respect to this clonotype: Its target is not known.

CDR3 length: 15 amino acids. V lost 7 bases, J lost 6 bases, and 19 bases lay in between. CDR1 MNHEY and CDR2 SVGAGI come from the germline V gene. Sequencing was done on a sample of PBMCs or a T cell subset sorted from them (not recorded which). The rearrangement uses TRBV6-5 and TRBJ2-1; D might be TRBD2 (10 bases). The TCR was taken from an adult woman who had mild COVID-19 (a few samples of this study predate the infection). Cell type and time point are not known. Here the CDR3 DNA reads TGTGCCAGCACAGCGGGAGGGACAGGGCGCAATGAGCAGTTCTTC. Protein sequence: CASTAGGTGRNEQFF.